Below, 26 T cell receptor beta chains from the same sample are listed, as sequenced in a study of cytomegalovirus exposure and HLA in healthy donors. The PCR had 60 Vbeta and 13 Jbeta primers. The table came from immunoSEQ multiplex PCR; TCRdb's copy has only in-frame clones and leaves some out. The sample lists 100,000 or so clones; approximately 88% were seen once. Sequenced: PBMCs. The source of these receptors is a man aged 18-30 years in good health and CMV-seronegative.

Written as DNA, the CDR3 is TGTGCCAGTACGAACCAGGGGGCGGTCAATGAGCAGTTCTTC. It encodes CASTNQGAVNEQFF. The V gene is TRBV19, the J gene TRBJ2-1; 8 bases are a match to TRBD1. The CDR3 spans 14 residues. V trimming: 7 bases; J trimming: 6 bases; junction bases outside the gene matches: 8. Germline assignment: CDR1 LNHDA and CDR2 SQIVND (reference sequence).

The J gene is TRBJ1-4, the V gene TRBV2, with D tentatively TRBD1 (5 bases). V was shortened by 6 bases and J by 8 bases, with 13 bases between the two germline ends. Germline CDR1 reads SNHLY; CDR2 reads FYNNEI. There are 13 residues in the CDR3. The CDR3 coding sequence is TGTGCCAGCAGGAACACAGGCCTCGAAAAACTGTTTTTT. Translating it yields CASRNTGLEKLFF.

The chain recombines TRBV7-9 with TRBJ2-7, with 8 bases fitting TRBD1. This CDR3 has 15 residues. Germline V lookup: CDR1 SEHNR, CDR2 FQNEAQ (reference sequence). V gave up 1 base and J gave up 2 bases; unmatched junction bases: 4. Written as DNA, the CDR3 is TGTGCCAGCAGCTTAGGCACAGGGGGTACCTACGAGCAGTACTTC. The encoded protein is CASSLGTGGTYEQYF.

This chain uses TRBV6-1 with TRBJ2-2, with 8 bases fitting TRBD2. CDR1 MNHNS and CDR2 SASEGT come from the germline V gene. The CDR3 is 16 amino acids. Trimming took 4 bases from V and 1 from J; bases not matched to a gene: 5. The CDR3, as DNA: TGTGCCAGCAGTGGACCGGGACTAGTGAACACCGGGGAGCTGTTTTTT. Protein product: CASSGPGLVNTGELFF.

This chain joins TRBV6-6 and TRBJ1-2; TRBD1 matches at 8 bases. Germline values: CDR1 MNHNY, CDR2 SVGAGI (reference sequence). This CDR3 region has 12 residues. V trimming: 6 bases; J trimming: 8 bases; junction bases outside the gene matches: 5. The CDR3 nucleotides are TGTGCCAGCAGCGCAGGGGGCGAGGGCTACACCTTC. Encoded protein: CASSAGGEGYTF.

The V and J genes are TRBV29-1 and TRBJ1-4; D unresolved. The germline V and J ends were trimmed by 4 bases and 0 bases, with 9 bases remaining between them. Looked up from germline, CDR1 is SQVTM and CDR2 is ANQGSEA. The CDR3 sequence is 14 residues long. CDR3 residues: CSVADYATNEKLFF. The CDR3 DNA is TGCAGCGTTGCGGACTACGCAACTAATGAAAAACTGTTTTTT.

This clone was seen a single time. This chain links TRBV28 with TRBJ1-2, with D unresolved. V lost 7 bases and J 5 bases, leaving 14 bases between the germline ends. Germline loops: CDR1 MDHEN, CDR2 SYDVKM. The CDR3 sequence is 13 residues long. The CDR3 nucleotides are TGTGCCAGCACCACCCCTTCGGGATATGGCTACACCTTC. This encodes CASTTPSGYGYTF.

CDR3 DNA: TGTGCACTCGAGGGCTATACTGGTAGCTCCTACAATGAGCAGTTCTTC. It translates to CALEGYTGSSYNEQFF. This sequence joins TRBV2 and TRBJ2-1; D perhaps matches TRBD2 (5 bases). The germline V gene encodes CDR1 SNHLY and CDR2 FYNNEI. CDR3 length: 16 residues.

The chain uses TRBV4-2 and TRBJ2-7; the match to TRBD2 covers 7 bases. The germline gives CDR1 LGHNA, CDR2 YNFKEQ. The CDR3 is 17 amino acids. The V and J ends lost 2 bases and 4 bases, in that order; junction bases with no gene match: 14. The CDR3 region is CASSQPLLGGRYYEQYF. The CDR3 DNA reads TGTGCCAGCAGCCAACCTCTCTTGGGCGGGAGATATTACGAGCAGTACTTC.

CDR3: CASSTGQSGQPQHF. CDR3 nucleotides: TGCGCCAGCAGCACAGGACAATCGGGTCAGCCCCAGCATTTT. The chain joins TRBV5-1 to TRBJ1-5; perhaps TRBD1 as D (5 bases). Trimming stripped 4 bases from V and 6 bases from J, with 14 bases between. Germline CDR1 and CDR2: SGHRS and YFSETQ. This CDR3 has 14 amino acids.

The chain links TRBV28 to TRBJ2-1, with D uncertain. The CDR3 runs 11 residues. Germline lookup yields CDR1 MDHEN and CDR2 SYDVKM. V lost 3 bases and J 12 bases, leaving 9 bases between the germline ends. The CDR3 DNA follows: TGTGCCAGCAGTTTGAGGTACGGGCAGTTCTTC. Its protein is CASSLRYGQFF.

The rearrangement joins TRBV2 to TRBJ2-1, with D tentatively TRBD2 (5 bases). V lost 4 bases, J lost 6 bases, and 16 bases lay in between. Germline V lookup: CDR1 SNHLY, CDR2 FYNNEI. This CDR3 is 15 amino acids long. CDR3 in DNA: TGTGCCAGCAGTGGGACTTTGGGTTCCATCAATGAGCAGTTCTTC. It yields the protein CASSGTLGSINEQFF.

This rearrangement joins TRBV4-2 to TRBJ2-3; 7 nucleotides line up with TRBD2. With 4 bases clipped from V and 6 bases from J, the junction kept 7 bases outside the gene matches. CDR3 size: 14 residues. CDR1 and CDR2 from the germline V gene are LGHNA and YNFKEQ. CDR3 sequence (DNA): TGTGCCAGCAGCCTCCGACTAGCTTCTGATACGCAGTATTTT. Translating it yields CASSLRLASDTQYF.

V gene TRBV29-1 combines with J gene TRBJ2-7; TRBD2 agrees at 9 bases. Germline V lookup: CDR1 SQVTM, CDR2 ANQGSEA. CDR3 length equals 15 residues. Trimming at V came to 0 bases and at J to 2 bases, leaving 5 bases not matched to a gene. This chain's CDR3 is CSVEDWLAGTYEQYF. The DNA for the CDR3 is TGCAGCGTTGAAGATTGGCTAGCGGGGACCTACGAGCAGTACTTC.

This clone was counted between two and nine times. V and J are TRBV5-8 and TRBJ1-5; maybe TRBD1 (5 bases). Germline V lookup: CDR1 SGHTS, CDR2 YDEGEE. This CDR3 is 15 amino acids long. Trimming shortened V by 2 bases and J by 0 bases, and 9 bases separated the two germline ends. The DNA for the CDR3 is TGTGCCAGCAGCTTTCGGGGGTATAGCAATCAGCCCCAGCATTTT. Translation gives CASSFRGYSNQPQHF.

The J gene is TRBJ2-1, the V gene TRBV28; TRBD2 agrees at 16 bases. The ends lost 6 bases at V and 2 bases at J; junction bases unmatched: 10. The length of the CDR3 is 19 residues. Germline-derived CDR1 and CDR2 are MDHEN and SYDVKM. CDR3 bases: TGTGCCAGCAGGCCTGGGACTAGCGGGAGGGAATGGGCCTACAATGAGCAGTTCTTC. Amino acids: CASRPGTSGREWAYNEQFF.

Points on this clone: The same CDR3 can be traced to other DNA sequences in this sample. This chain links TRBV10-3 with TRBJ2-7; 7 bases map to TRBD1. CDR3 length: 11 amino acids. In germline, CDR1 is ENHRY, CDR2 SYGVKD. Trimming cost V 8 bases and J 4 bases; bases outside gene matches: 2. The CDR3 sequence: CAIGTVYEQYF. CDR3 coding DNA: TGTGCCATCGGGACAGTTTACGAGCAGTACTTC.

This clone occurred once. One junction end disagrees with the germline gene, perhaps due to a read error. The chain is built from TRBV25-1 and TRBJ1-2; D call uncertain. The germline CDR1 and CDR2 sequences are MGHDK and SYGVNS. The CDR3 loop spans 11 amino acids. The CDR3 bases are TGTGCCAGCAGTGAAGCTGGAGGACGCGTATTC. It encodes CASSEAGGRVF.

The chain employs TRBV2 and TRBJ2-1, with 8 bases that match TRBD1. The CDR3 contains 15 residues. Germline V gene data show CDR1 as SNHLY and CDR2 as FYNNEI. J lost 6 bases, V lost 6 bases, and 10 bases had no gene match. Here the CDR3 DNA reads TGTGCCAGCAGGAAAACATCCGACAGGGGCAATGAGCAGTTCTTC. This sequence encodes CASRKTSDRGNEQFF.

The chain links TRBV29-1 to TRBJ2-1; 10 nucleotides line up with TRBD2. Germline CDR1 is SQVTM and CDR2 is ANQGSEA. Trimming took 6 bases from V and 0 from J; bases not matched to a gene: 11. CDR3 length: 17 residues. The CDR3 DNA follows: TGCAGCGTCGCAGGTAGCGGGAGGCGAGGCTCCTACAATGAGCAGTTCTTC. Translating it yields CSVAGSGRRGSYNEQFF.

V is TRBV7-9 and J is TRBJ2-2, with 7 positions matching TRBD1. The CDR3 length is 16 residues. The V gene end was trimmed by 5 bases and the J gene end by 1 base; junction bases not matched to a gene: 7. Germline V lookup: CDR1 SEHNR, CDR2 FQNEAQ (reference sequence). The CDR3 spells CASSPVGTENTGELFF. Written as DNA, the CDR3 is TGTGCCAGCAGCCCAGTGGGGACAGAGAACACCGGGGAGCTGTTTTTT.

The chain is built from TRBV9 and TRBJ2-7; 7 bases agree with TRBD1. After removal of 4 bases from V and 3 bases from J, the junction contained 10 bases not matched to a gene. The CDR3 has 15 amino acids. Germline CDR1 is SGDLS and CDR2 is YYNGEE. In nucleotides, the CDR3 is TGTGCCAGCAGCCAGACACAGGGGATCGACTACGAGCAGTACTTC. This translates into CASSQTQGIDYEQYF.

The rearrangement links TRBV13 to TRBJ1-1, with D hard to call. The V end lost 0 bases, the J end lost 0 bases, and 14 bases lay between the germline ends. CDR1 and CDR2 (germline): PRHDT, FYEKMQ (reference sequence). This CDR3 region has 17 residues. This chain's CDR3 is CASSLGYRRVMNTEAFF. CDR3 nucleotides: TGTGCCAGCAGCTTAGGATATAGGAGGGTGATGAACACTGAAGCTTTCTTT.

The CDR3 protein is CAWSVREQGNTIYF. In DNA, the CDR3 is TGTGCCTGGAGTGTCAGGGAACAGGGAAACACCATATATTTT. The chain has TRBV30 and TRBJ1-3, with D tentatively TRBD1 (5 bases). This CDR3 is 14 amino acids long. The V and J ends lost 0 bases and 4 bases respectively, with 10 bases between them. CDR1 is GTSNPN and CDR2 is SVGIG in the germline V gene (reference sequence).

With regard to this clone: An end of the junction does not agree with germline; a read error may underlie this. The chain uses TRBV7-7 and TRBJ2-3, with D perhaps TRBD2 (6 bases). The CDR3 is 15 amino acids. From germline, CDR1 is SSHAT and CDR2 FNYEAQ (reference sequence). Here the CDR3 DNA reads TGTGCTAGCAGCCCGGGGACTGTGTACACAGATACGCAGTATTTT. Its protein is CASSPGTVYTDTQYF.

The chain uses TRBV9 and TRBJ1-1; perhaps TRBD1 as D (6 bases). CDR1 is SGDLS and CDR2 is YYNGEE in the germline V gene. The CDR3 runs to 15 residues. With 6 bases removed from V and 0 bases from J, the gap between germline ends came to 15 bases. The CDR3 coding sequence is TGTGCCAGCAACAGGGCCATAAATATGAACACTGAAGCTTTCTTT. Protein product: CASNRAINMNTEAFF. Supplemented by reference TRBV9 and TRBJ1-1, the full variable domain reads DSGVTQTPKHLITATGQRVTLRCSPRSGDLSVYWYQQSLDQGLQFLIQYYNGEERAKGNILERFSAQQFPDLHSELNLSSLELGDSALYFCASNRAINMNTEAFFGQGTRLTVV.